The 30 T cell receptor beta chains in this list originate from one sample, sequenced in a study of T cells in Graves' hyperthyroidism and ophthalmopathy. The source material, RNA transcripts, was used to amplify TCR beta CDR3 regions. In the first-round RT-PCR of the TCR CDR3, the HTBI primer set was used. MiXCR was run by TCRdb on the multiplex PCR reads, yielding one entry per CDR3 protein. The sample includes 730,000 or so distinct CDR3 sequences, about 17% seen only once; the top ten take approximately 16%. Material for sequencing was blood. The receptor set was obtained from a woman between 45 and 60 years old with Graves' hyperthyroidism that later progressed to Graves' ophthalmopathy.

This clonotype appeared many times. V is TRBV12-3 or TRBV12-4 and J is TRBJ1-1; D is ambiguous. V gave up 6 bases and J gave up 1 base, with 12 bases separating them. CDR3 length: 14 amino acids. The CDR3 bases are TGTGCCAGCAGACGGGAAGAATCGAACACTGAAGCTTTCTTT. Translation gives CASRREESNTEAFF.

V usage is TRBV20-1 and J usage is TRBJ2-1; 10 nucleotides line up with TRBD1. Germline assignment: CDR1 DFQATT and CDR2 SNEGSKA (reference sequence). The length of the CDR3 is 14 residues. J gave up 9 bases and V 6 bases, and 11 bases lay outside the gene matches. CDR3 sequence (DNA): TGCAGTGCGGAGGGACAGGGGATTGTTAGTGAGCAGTTCTTC. Residues: CSAEGQGIVSEQFF.

This chain links TRBV6-1 with TRBJ2-3; D is perhaps TRBD1 (5 bases). This CDR3 contains 13 residues. Trimming took off 3 bases at V and 10 bases at J, with 14 bases between the two ends. Germline assignment: CDR1 MNHNS and CDR2 SASEGT. The CDR3 reads CASSDETLGPQYF. The CDR3 DNA sequence: TGTGCCAGCAGTGACGAAACGTTGGGGCCGCAGTATTTT.

This clonotype came up a few times. The rearrangement links TRBV11-2 to TRBJ1-1; 7 nucleotides match TRBD1. After removal of 4 bases from V and 6 bases from J, the junction contained 8 bases not matched to a gene. The CDR3 spans 14 residues. Germline-derived CDR1 and CDR2 are SGHAT and FQNNGV. DNA for the CDR3: TGTGCCAGCAGCTCCTCGACAGGGCTCCCTGAAGCTTTCTTT. Translation gives CASSSSTGLPEAFF.

This clonotype has ten or more counts. The CDR3 here is CASKGRGPTYEQYF. In DNA form, the CDR3 reads TGTGCCAGCAAGGGCAGGGGGCCCACCTACGAGCAGTACTTC. The V call is TRBV6-1, the J call TRBJ2-7; 8 bases match TRBD1. Losses at the gene ends were 7 bases for V and 2 bases for J; bases not matched to a gene: 7. The germline gives CDR1 MNHNS, CDR2 SASEGT. CDR3 size: 14 residues.

This clonotype was observed many times. The chain uses TRBV7-9 and TRBJ2-1; 7 nucleotides agree with TRBD1. CDR3 length: 13 residues. Trimming took 5 bases from V and 5 from J; bases not matched to a gene: 3. Germline CDR1 is SEHNR and CDR2 is FQNEAQ (reference sequence). The CDR3, as DNA: TGTGCCAGCAGCACGGGACAGAACAATGAGCAGTTCTTC. This gives the protein CASSTGQNNEQFF.

The CDR3: CASSLFGQGLEKLFF. The DNA of the CDR3 is TGTGCCAGCAGCCTCTTTGGACAGGGGCTAGAAAAACTGTTTTTT. The chain employs TRBV7-2 and TRBJ1-4, with 9 bases that match TRBD1. The CDR3 is 15 residues long. Losses at the gene ends were 5 bases for V and 8 bases for J; bases not matched to a gene: 9. Germline V CDR1 and CDR2: SGHTA, FQGNSA.

This clonotype turned up a few times. V is TRBV6-1 and J is TRBJ1-5; no firm D call. CDR1 MNHNS and CDR2 SASEGT come from the germline V gene. This CDR3 has 13 residues. The V end lost 7 bases, the J end lost 4 bases, and 11 bases lay between the germline ends. As DNA, the CDR3 is TGTGCCAGCAAAATCACACAGAATCAGCCCCAGCATTTT. Translating it yields CASKITQNQPQHF.

V and J are TRBV2 and TRBJ1-5; D might be TRBD1 (5 bases). V lost 8 bases and J 6 bases, leaving 23 bases between the germline ends. This CDR3 comprises 16 residues. Germline-derived CDR1 and CDR2 are SNHLY and FYNNEI. This CDR3 reads CASGELAGSMSQPQHF. In DNA, the CDR3 is TGTGCCAGCGGGGAGTTGGCAGGGTCTATGAGTCAGCCCCAGCATTTT.

The chain uses TRBV6-1 and TRBJ2-3; no definite D call. The length of the CDR3 is 13 residues. Trimming took off 5 bases at V and 2 bases at J, with 8 bases between the two ends. Germline values: CDR1 MNHNS, CDR2 SASEGT. CDR3 sequence (DNA): TGTGCCAGCAGTTCAGCTTCCACAGATACGCAGTATTTT. It specifies CASSSASTDTQYF.

This chain uses TRBV5-5 with TRBJ1-4; possible D gene TRBD1, 5 bases. The CDR3 contains 12 residues. CDR1 and CDR2 from the germline V gene are SGHKS and YYEKEE (reference sequence). V lost 5 bases and J 8 bases, leaving 10 bases between the germline ends. CDR3 DNA sequence: TGTGCCAGCAGTCCTAGGGACGAAAAACTGTTTTTT. Translating it yields CASSPRDEKLFF.

Only a few counts were recorded for this clonotype. The rearrangement uses TRBV6-6 and TRBJ1-6; 11 bases map to TRBD1. V lost 2 bases to trimming and J lost 9 bases; unmatched junction nucleotides: 9. CDR3 length equals 17 residues. The V gene's germline CDR1 is MNHNY and CDR2 SVGAGI (reference sequence). CDR3 DNA sequence: TGTGCCAGCAGTTACGCCCTGGACAGGGGGCTTAGTTCACCCCTCCACTTT. Amino acids: CASSYALDRGLSSPLHF.

In this sample, this clonotype turned up many times. The gene calls are TRBV18 and TRBJ1-1; TRBD1 matches 12 bases. This CDR3 spans 17 amino acids. CDR1 and CDR2 from the germline V gene are KGHSH and LQKENI. Trimming cost V 0 bases and J 1 base; bases outside gene matches: 3. The CDR3 region has the DNA TGTGCCAGCTCACCACCCGGGACAGGGGGCGCGAACACTGAAGCTTTCTTT. Translating it yields CASSPPGTGGANTEAFF.

This clonotype was counted ten times or more. The chain couples TRBV12-3 or TRBV12-4 to TRBJ2-7, with 8 bases lining up with TRBD2. The CDR3 covers 16 residues. After removal of 2 bases from V and 2 bases from J, the junction contained 8 bases not matched to a gene. This CDR3 is CASSLSSGGLPYEQYF. The CDR3 DNA reads TGTGCCAGCAGTTTATCCAGCGGGGGACTCCCCTACGAGCAGTACTTC.

At least ten counts were recorded for this clonotype. The rearrangement links TRBV6-1 to TRBJ2-7; D not resolved. This CDR3 is built from 15 residues. Germline values: CDR1 MNHNS, CDR2 SASEGT. The germline V and J ends were trimmed by 4 bases and 2 bases, with 15 bases remaining between them. CDR3 loop: CASSGRRMLPYEQYF. DNA of the CDR3: TGTGCCAGCAGTGGTCGGCGGATGCTACCCTACGAGCAGTACTTC.

This rearrangement joins TRBV4-1 to TRBJ2-3; D is possibly TRBD1 or TRBD2 (6 bases each). This CDR3 is 16 amino acids long. Germline CDR1 MGHRA, CDR2 YSYEKL. V was pared by 4 bases and J by 1 base, with 15 bases between. In nucleotides, the CDR3 is TGCGCCAGCAGCCCATTGGGGGGCCCCGGCACAGATACGCAGTATTTT. It translates to CASSPLGGPGTDTQYF.

V is TRBV3-1 and J is TRBJ2-2; no clear D gene. This CDR3 comprises 16 residues. Trimming cost V 4 bases and J 9 bases, with 21 bases left between them. Germline V gene lookup returns CDR1 LGHDT and CDR2 YNNKEL (reference sequence). The chain's CDR3 is CASSPLNTRVSRELFF. The CDR3 nucleotides read TGTGCCAGCAGCCCTCTCAACACAAGGGTATCAAGGGAGCTGTTTTTT.

This clonotype was detected many times. The chain employs TRBV11-2 and TRBJ1-4, with TRBD1 as a possible D gene (6 bases). This CDR3 comprises 15 residues. Germline V gene lookup returns CDR1 SGHAT and CDR2 FQNNGV. Trimming cost V 0 bases and J 7 bases, with 12 bases left between them. The CDR3 loop is CASSLDGGIGEKLFF. The CDR3 bases are TGTGCCAGCAGCTTAGATGGGGGCATTGGTGAAAAACTGTTTTTT.

The chain links TRBV28 to TRBJ2-7; D ambiguous. The CDR3 extends over 14 amino acids. Germline values: CDR1 MDHEN, CDR2 SYDVKM. V was pared by 2 bases and J by 3 bases, with 11 bases between. The chain's CDR3 is CASSLPNKFYEQYF. In DNA, the CDR3 is TGTGCCAGCAGTTTACCCAACAAGTTCTACGAGCAGTACTTC.

This clonotype was seen a few times. V gene TRBV20-1 combines with J gene TRBJ1-6, with D possibly matching TRBD1 (5 bases). Trimming shortened V by 5 bases and J by 7 bases, and 12 bases separated the two germline ends. The CDR3 covers 13 residues. Germline assignment: CDR1 DFQATT and CDR2 SNEGSKA (reference sequence). For the CDR3, the DNA is TGCAGTGCTCGTGGGGACTCGAATTCACCCCTCCACTTT. This sequence encodes CSARGDSNSPLHF.

This clonotype was found a few times. The chain combines TRBV5-1 with TRBJ1-5, with TRBD1 matching over 7 bases. Germline V lookup: CDR1 SGHRS, CDR2 YFSETQ. J was trimmed by 2 bases and V by 4 bases; bases with no gene match: 9. The CDR3 is 16 amino acids. The CDR3 sequence is CASSIITGEGNQPQHF. CDR3 nucleotide sequence: TGCGCCAGCAGCATAATCACAGGGGAGGGCAATCAGCCCCAGCATTTT. Complete variable domain (other parts from reference TRBV5-1 and TRBJ1-5): KAGVTQTPRYLIKTRGQQVTLSCSPISGHRSVSWYQQTPGQGLQFLFEYFSETQRNKGNFPGRFSGRQFSNSRSEMNVSTLELGDSALYLCASSIITGEGNQPQHFGDGTRLSIL.

This clonotype has a count of ten or more. The rearrangement uses TRBV27 and TRBJ1-1, with TRBD1 identical over 10 bases. The V segment lost 5 bases and the J segment 5 bases; nucleotides outside the gene matches: 8. CDR1 and CDR2 from the germline V gene are MNHEY and SMNVEV (reference sequence). The CDR3 totals 15 residues. CDR3 in amino acids: CASSERQGADTEAFF. CDR3 DNA sequence: TGTGCCAGCAGTGAGAGACAGGGGGCGGATACTGAAGCTTTCTTT.

This clonotype has just a few counts. This chain links TRBV5-1 with TRBJ2-1; 9 bases match TRBD1. This CDR3 region has 15 residues. The germline V gene encodes CDR1 SGHRS and CDR2 YFSETQ. Trimming cost V 4 bases and J 5 bases; bases outside gene matches: 7. DNA of the CDR3: TGCGCCAGCAGCCCGGGACAGGGCTTACACAATGAGCAGTTCTTC. Amino acids: CASSPGQGLHNEQFF.

The V gene is TRBV12-3 or TRBV12-4, the J gene TRBJ1-5; 8 nucleotides agree with TRBD1. The trim removed 6 bases at V and 1 base at J, leaving 11 bases unmatched. There are 17 residues in the CDR3. CDR3 protein: CASRGSGGEGSNQPQHF. For the CDR3, the DNA is TGTGCCAGCAGGGGGTCAGGGGGCGAGGGAAGCAATCAGCCCCAGCATTTT.

The V gene is TRBV20-1, the J gene TRBJ1-4, with D tentatively TRBD1 (5 bases). CDR1 is DFQATT and CDR2 is SNEGSKA in the germline V gene (reference sequence). V lost 6 bases and J lost 8, with 16 bases in between. This CDR3 comprises 13 residues. CDR3 in amino acids: CSAGRGGSEKLFF. The CDR3 nucleotides read TGCAGTGCCGGGAGGGGAGGTTCGGAAAAACTGTTTTTT.

This clonotype came up many times. Germline and junction disagree at one end, which may indicate a read error. The chain uses TRBV7-7 and TRBJ2-1, with a tentative D call TRBD1 (6 bases). The CDR3 consists of 13 residues. Germline-derived CDR1 and CDR2 are SSHAT and FNYEAQ (reference sequence). This CDR3 is CASSPDSYNEQFF. CDR3 bases: TGTGCTAGCAGCCCGGACAGCTACAATGAGCAGTTCTTC.

This clonotype was observed at least ten times. V is TRBV2 and J is TRBJ2-1; maybe TRBD2 (6 bases). The CDR3 loop spans 17 amino acids. Trimming removed 4 bases from V and 8 bases from J, with 24 bases in between. Germline loops: CDR1 SNHLY, CDR2 FYNNEI. Here the CDR3 reads CASSVGLGGALVDEQFF. CDR3 DNA: TGTGCCAGCAGTGTAGGGCTAGGAGGGGCCCTAGTAGATGAGCAGTTCTTC.

The rearrangement uses TRBV6-2 or TRBV6-3 and TRBJ2-1; D gene ambiguous. CDR3 size: 14 residues. Germline lookup yields CDR1 MNHEY and CDR2 SVGEGT. The germline V and J ends were trimmed by 6 bases and 7 bases, with 16 bases remaining between them. This CDR3 is CASSPEALGNEQFF. CDR3 bases: TGTGCCAGCAGCCCAGAGGCCCTGGGGAATGAGCAGTTCTTC.

This clonotype was observed a handful of times. The CDR3 region is CASSLAGGVLQETQYF. The CDR3 DNA sequence: TGTGCCAGCAGCTTGGCAGGGGGGGTCTTACAAGAGACCCAGTACTTC. The chain combines TRBV5-4 with TRBJ2-5; D possibly matches TRBD1 or TRBD2 (7 bases each). The CDR3 sequence is 16 residues long. Trimming shortened V by 0 bases and J by 2 bases, and 14 bases separated the two germline ends. The germline V gene encodes CDR1 SGHNT and CDR2 YYREEE (reference sequence). Full variable domain (remainder filled in from reference TRBV5-4 and TRBJ2-5): ETGVTQSPTHLIKTRGQQVTLRCSSQSGHNTVSWYQQALGQGPQFIFQYYREEENGRGNFPPRFSGLQFPNYSSELNVNALELDDSALYLCASSLAGGVLQETQYFGPGTRLLVL.

This clonotype was seen at least ten times. The V gene is TRBV12-3 or TRBV12-4, the J gene TRBJ1-1; possibly TRBD1 for D (6 bases). Trimming removed 7 bases from V and 0 bases from J, with 12 bases in between. This CDR3 has 14 residues. This CDR3 is CASTKQGLNTEAFF. The CDR3 coding sequence is TGTGCCAGCACAAAACAGGGATTGAACACTGAAGCTTTCTTT.